The 27 T cell receptor beta chains below all came from one sample that was sequenced in a study of blood T cells in healthy people across ages. Combining a sample-barcoded 5' primer with a J-beta primer mix, a second PCR ran for roughly 7 to 12 cycles. Via MiXCR, TCRdb re-called the 5' RACE reads, giving one row per CDR3 protein. The sample lists some 1.1 million distinct CDR3 sequences, 35% to 45% occurring once. Sequenced input: blood. The receptors here all came from a man aged 18 to 30 in good health.

V usage is TRBV6-5 and J usage is TRBJ1-1, with D uncertain. Between the trimmed V and J ends, which lost 7 bases and 1 base, there was a span of 13 bases. The V gene's germline CDR1 is MNHEY and CDR2 SVGAGI. CDR3 size: 14 residues. This CDR3 reads CASTSRAKNTEAFF. CDR3 coding DNA: TGTGCCAGCACCTCTAGGGCCAAGAACACTGAAGCTTTCTTT.

This clonotype was picked up one time. With a much larger clone just one base away, this may be a read error. The chain has TRBV5-1 and TRBJ2-1; D is ambiguous. V lost 2 bases, J lost 5 bases, and 14 bases lay in between. This CDR3 contains 15 residues. Germline V CDR1 and CDR2: SGHRS, YFSETQ. Here the CDR3 DNA reads TGCGCCAGCAGCTTAGGGCCCGGTCTACACAATGAGCAGTTCTTC. This translates into CASSLGPGLHNEQFF. Supplemented by reference TRBV5-1 and TRBJ2-1, the full variable domain reads KAGVTQTPRYLIKTRGQQVTLSCSPISGHRSVSWYQQTPGQGLQFLFEYFSETQRNKGNFPGRFSGRQFSNSRSEMNVSTLELGDSALYLCASSLGPGLHNEQFFGPGTRLTVL.

In its sample, this clonotype was seen many times. This chain's CDR3 is CASSQDRRNYGYTF. DNA of the CDR3: TGTGCCAGCAGCCAAGATCGCAGAAACTATGGCTACACCTTC. The rearrangement uses TRBV4-2 and TRBJ1-2; unclear D gene. The CDR3 runs 14 residues. The germline V gene has CDR1 LGHNA and CDR2 YNFKEQ. Trimming took off 0 bases at V and 2 bases at J, with 7 bases between the two ends.

The chain links TRBV7-8 to TRBJ1-6; the D gene is possibly TRBD1 (5 bases). V gave up 8 bases and J gave up 6 bases, with 14 bases separating them. Germline V CDR1 and CDR2: SGHVS, FQNEAQ. The CDR3 totals 14 residues. In DNA, the CDR3 is TGTGCCAGCGTCGGGGCAGCGCCTAATTCACCCCTCCACTTT. Translating gives CASVGAAPNSPLHF.

The chain couples TRBV20-1 to TRBJ1-6; 7 bases map to TRBD1. Germline CDR1 DFQATT, CDR2 SNEGSKA (reference sequence). CDR3 size: 15 residues. Losses at the gene ends were 3 bases for V and 5 bases for J; bases not matched to a gene: 7. The CDR3 is CSARAQGTDNSPLHF. The CDR3, as DNA: TGCAGTGCTAGGGCCCAGGGGACAGATAATTCACCCCTCCACTTT.

The chain employs TRBV28 and TRBJ2-7, with a possible D match to TRBD2 (6 bases). The CDR3 extends over 14 amino acids. CDR1 and CDR2 from the germline V gene are MDHEN and SYDVKM. Deletions cut 5 bases from V and 7 bases from J, with 18 bases between. Written as DNA, the CDR3 is TGTGCCAGCAGTACCGGGGCAGGGAGGAATGAGCAGTACTTC. Translating gives CASSTGAGRNEQYF.

This chain links TRBV27 with TRBJ2-7, with D uncertain. Per germline, CDR1 MNHEY and CDR2 SMNVEV (reference sequence). The length of the CDR3 is 13 residues. Trimming pared 3 bases from V and 7 bases from J, leaving 13 bases between. CDR3 bases: TGTGCCAGCAGTTTGTGGGGTAACAATGAGCAGTACTTC. Encoded protein: CASSLWGNNEQYF.

This clonotype has ten or more counts. The rearrangement links TRBV7-9 to TRBJ2-5; D gene ambiguous. The better agreement between TRBJ2-7 and the DNA end casts doubt on the J call. The CDR3 sequence is 11 residues long. Germline CDR1 and CDR2: SEHNR and FQNEAQ (reference sequence). The DNA of the CDR3 is TGTGCCAGCAATCGTGGCAACGAGCAGTACTTC. Protein product: CASNRGNEQYF.

The genes are TRBV20-1 and TRBJ1-2; 7 bases are a match to TRBD1. The V segment lost 3 bases and the J segment 12 bases; nucleotides outside the gene matches: 13. CDR1 DFQATT and CDR2 SNEGSKA come from the germline V gene (reference sequence). The CDR3 loop spans 13 amino acids. CDR3 loop: CSASLQGLGGHTF. In DNA, the CDR3 is TGCAGTGCTAGTCTACAGGGGCTCGGCGGCCACACCTTC.

This clonotype was observed a handful of times. This rearrangement joins TRBV27 to TRBJ1-5; 8 bases are a match to TRBD1. With V trimmed by 8 bases and J by 2 bases, 5 bases remained unmatched. From germline, CDR1 is MNHEY and CDR2 SMNVEV (reference sequence). The CDR3 has 14 amino acids. The CDR3 DNA is TGTGCCAGCGCTTGGACAGGGCGCAATCAGCCCCAGCATTTT. Protein: CASAWTGRNQPQHF.

V is TRBV5-1 and J is TRBJ2-5; D is perhaps TRBD1 or TRBD2 (5 bases each). This CDR3 region has 15 residues. The V end was cut by 5 bases, the J end by 11 bases, with 25 bases between. Germline CDR1 is SGHRS and CDR2 is YFSETQ. The CDR3 loop is CASRPGTQSYNEQYF. The CDR3 nucleotides read TGCGCCAGCAGACCTGGGACCCAGAGCTACAATGAGCAGTACTTC.

The chain has TRBV11-2 and TRBJ2-1; D remains unclear. The V gene's germline CDR1 is SGHAT and CDR2 FQNNGV. The CDR3 contains 16 residues. V dropped 0 bases and J dropped 0 bases, with 9 bases sitting between them. Here the CDR3 DNA reads TGTGCCAGCAGCTTAGAGTCTTTAAGCTCCTACAATGAGCAGTTCTTC. It specifies CASSLESLSSYNEQFF.

V gene TRBV12-3 or TRBV12-4 combines with J gene TRBJ1-3; tentatively, D is TRBD1 (6 bases). The CDR3 totals 15 residues. The V end was cut by 5 bases, the J end by 4 bases, with 15 bases between. The CDR3, as DNA: TGTGCCAGCAGTCCCACAGGGCTTTTCGGAAACACCATATATTTT. Protein product: CASSPTGLFGNTIYF.

At least ten counts were recorded for this clonotype. The chain carries TRBV9 and TRBJ2-3, with D possibly matching TRBD2 (7 bases). This CDR3 comprises 17 residues. Germline assignment: CDR1 SGDLS and CDR2 YYNGEE. Deletions cut 0 bases from V and 0 bases from J, with 14 bases between. The CDR3 DNA sequence: TGTGCCAGCAGCGTAGGAACGGGGGGCCCTAGCACAGATACGCAGTATTTT. Translated, it gives CASSVGTGGPSTDTQYF.

This clonotype was seen only a few times. This sequence joins TRBV9 and TRBJ2-3, with TRBD2 matching over 10 bases. Germline V CDR1 and CDR2: SGDLS, YYNGEE. This CDR3 comprises 16 residues. J was trimmed by 0 bases and V by 4 bases; bases with no gene match: 5. This CDR3 is CASSSRAGGSTDTQYF. The CDR3 region has the DNA TGTGCCAGCAGCTCCAGAGCGGGGGGGAGCACAGATACGCAGTATTTT.

The chain's CDR3 is CASSYIGLAGSYNEQFF. The CDR3 DNA is TGTGCCAGCAGTTACATCGGACTAGCGGGTAGTTACAATGAGCAGTTCTTC. The V and J genes are TRBV6-2 or TRBV6-3 and TRBJ2-1; 11 bases are shared with TRBD2. The CDR3 consists of 17 residues. Germline lookup yields CDR1 MNHEY and CDR2 SVGEGT. Losses at the gene ends were 2 bases for V and 4 bases for J; bases not matched to a gene: 7.

The sample holds one count of this clonotype. The V and J genes are TRBV6-1 and TRBJ1-1, with a weak D call TRBD1 (6 bases). This CDR3 comprises 15 residues. The germline V gene encodes CDR1 MNHNS and CDR2 SASEGT. The ends were cut back, 4 bases at V and 2 bases at J, with 14 bases in the middle. The DNA of the CDR3 is TGTGCCAGCAGTGCAAGTGTCAGGGGTAACACTGAAGCTTTCTTT. Encoded protein: CASSASVRGNTEAFF.

The chain employs TRBV28 and TRBJ2-1; D not certain. Germline V gives CDR1 MDHEN, CDR2 SYDVKM. The CDR3 length is 11 residues. V dropped 3 bases and J dropped 9 bases, with 6 bases sitting between them. CDR3 coding DNA: TGTGCCAGCAGTTTCGACGTTGAGCAGTTCTTC. As protein: CASSFDVEQFF.

The J gene is TRBJ2-3, the V gene TRBV11-2; the match to TRBD1 covers 7 bases. CDR1 and CDR2 from the germline V gene are SGHAT and FQNNGV. With V trimmed by 6 bases and J by 6 bases, 15 bases remained unmatched. This CDR3 has 16 residues. The CDR3 DNA reads TGTGCCAGCAGTACGTACAGGGGTCCTCTCTGGGATACGCAGTATTTT. Protein sequence: CASSTYRGPLWDTQYF.

The V call is TRBV29-1, the J call TRBJ1-4; the D gene is possibly TRBD1 (6 bases). The CDR3 spans 13 residues. The V end was cut by 6 bases, the J end by 8 bases, with 16 bases between. The germline CDR1 and CDR2 sequences are SQVTM and ANQGSEA. The CDR3 loop reads CSVRTEVDEKLFF. CDR3 DNA: TGCAGCGTCCGGACAGAGGTGGACGAAAAACTGTTTTTT.

This clonotype was recorded a few times. The J gene is TRBJ1-5, the V gene TRBV24-1; 8 nucleotides agree with TRBD1. The CDR3 spans 16 residues. Germline values: CDR1 KGHDR, CDR2 SFDVKD. Trimming removed 4 bases from V and 0 bases from J; junction bases left unmatched: 4. CDR3 DNA sequence: TGTGCCACCAGTGACCACAGGGGGAATAGCAATCAGCCCCAGCATTTT. Translated: CATSDHRGNSNQPQHF.

This sequence joins TRBV6-6 and TRBJ1-1; D ambiguous. In germline, CDR1 is MNHNY, CDR2 SVGAGI (reference sequence). V shed 10 bases and J shed 8 bases, with 14 bases lying between them. CDR3 size: 11 residues. The CDR3 loop is CATGDIREAFF. Here the CDR3 DNA reads TGTGCCACTGGAGACATACGGGAAGCTTTCTTT.

In DNA, the CDR3 is TGTGCCAGCAGTCCCCTACCAGGAGCCCTTAATGAAAAACTGTTTTTT. It encodes CASSPLPGALNEKLFF. The chain is built from TRBV12-3 or TRBV12-4 and TRBJ1-4; no definite D call. CDR3 length: 16 residues. Trimming removed 5 bases at V and 4 bases at J, with 17 bases between.

This chain uses TRBV7-2 with TRBJ2-2; D is undetermined. Germline lookup yields CDR1 SGHTA and CDR2 FQGNSA. This CDR3 region has 16 residues. V was shortened by 4 bases and J by 1 base, with 13 bases between the two germline ends. CDR3 amino acids: CASSSTLSLNTGELFF. CDR3 nucleotide sequence: TGTGCCAGCAGCTCAACACTAAGCCTGAACACCGGGGAGCTGTTTTTT. Using reference TRBV7-2 and TRBJ2-2 for the parts outside the CDR3, the full variable domain is GAGVSQSPSNKVTEKGKDVELRCDPISGHTALYWYRQSLGQGLEFLIYFQGNSAPDKSGLPSDRFSAERTGGSVSTLTIQRTQQEDSAVYLCASSSTLSLNTGELFFGEGSRLTVL.

This clonotype was seen only a few times. The CDR3 reads CASSLRDPQVEQYF. In DNA form, the CDR3 reads TGTGCCAGCAGCTTACGAGATCCGCAAGTCGAGCAGTACTTC. The gene calls are TRBV7-8 and TRBJ2-7; D gene unclear. Per germline, CDR1 SGHVS and CDR2 FQNEAQ. The V and J ends lost 2 bases and 6 bases respectively, with 14 bases between them. The CDR3 runs 14 residues.

In this sample, this clonotype turned up many times. The chain combines TRBV12-3 or TRBV12-4 with TRBJ1-2, with unresolved D. The V end lost 1 base, the J end lost 1 base, and 7 bases lay between the germline ends. CDR3 length: 14 residues. CDR3 DNA: TGTGCCAGCAGTTTAGTGATCAGTAACTATGGCTACACCTTC. This sequence encodes CASSLVISNYGYTF.

This chain links TRBV19 with TRBJ2-5; D is perhaps TRBD1 (7 bases). The V and J ends lost 9 bases and 2 bases respectively, with 19 bases between them. Germline V gene data show CDR1 as LNHDA and CDR2 as SQIVND (reference sequence). The CDR3 is 15 amino acids. Here the CDR3 reads CASRGDSILQETQYF. CDR3 nucleotide sequence: TGTGCCAGCAGGGGGGACAGCATCTTGCAAGAGACCCAGTACTTC.